These 2 T cell receptor beta chains were all obtained from the same sample, sequenced in a study of graft-versus-host responses after intestinal transplantation. No antigen has been assigned to these receptors. Method: immunoSEQ multiplex PCR; TCRdb's copy keeps in-frame clones and lacks some. The table records around 110,000 clones, around 94% of them present only once. The material was unstimulated CD4+ T cells sorted from spleen or lymph node cells, obtained before transplant. These receptors were taken from a human donor who was the organ donor for an intestinal transplant.

The V and J genes are TRBV4-1 and TRBJ2-7; D may be TRBD2 (6 bases). Germline V gene data show CDR1 as MGHRA and CDR2 as YSYEKL. This CDR3 has 14 residues. Trimming shortened V by 1 base and J by 3 bases, and 10 bases separated the two germline ends. CDR3 loop: CASSQGAGHYEQYF. The CDR3 nucleotides read TGCGCCAGCAGCCAAGGGGCGGGGCACTACGAGCAGTACTTC.

The chain joins TRBV4-2 to TRBJ2-7; D is undetermined. CDR1 is LGHNA, CDR2 YNFKEQ, per germline. Trimming left V 0 bases short and J 3 bases short, with 12 bases between. This CDR3 spans 15 amino acids. CDR3 nucleotide sequence: TGTGCCAGCAGCCAAGACGGTTCCTCAGACTACGAGCAGTACTTC. It specifies CASSQDGSSDYEQYF.